A single sample gave rise to the 16 T cell receptor beta chains below, sequenced in a study of blood T cell repertoires in COVID-19. TCRdb's table, derived via immunoSEQ multiplex PCR, lists solely in-frame clones and lacks some. This table has about 230,000 clones, nearly 90% appearing once. Sequencing used PBMCs or T cells enriched from blood (not recorded which). The receptors come from a woman aged 30 to 39 with acute COVID-19.

The V gene is TRBV5-4, the J gene TRBJ2-1; D perhaps matches TRBD1 (5 bases). Trimming removed 7 bases at V and 0 bases at J, with 11 bases between. The CDR3 contains 14 residues. CDR1 and CDR2 from the germline V gene are SGHNT and YYREEE (reference sequence). CDR3 amino acids: CASAGQGSYNEQFF. The DNA for the CDR3 is TGTGCCAGCGCAGGCCAGGGCTCCTACAATGAGCAGTTCTTC.

The chain links TRBV5-1 to TRBJ1-6; D ambiguous. Germline CDR1 and CDR2: SGHRS and YFSETQ. The CDR3 length is 11 residues. V dropped 0 bases and J dropped 16 bases, with 8 bases sitting between them. DNA of the CDR3: TGCGCCAGCAGCTTGGGAGTTGAGCTCCACTTT. Protein: CASSLGVELHF.

The CDR3 loop is CATSSEGGNQETQYF. The CDR3 DNA reads TGTGCCACCAGCAGTGAGGGGGGGAACCAAGAGACCCAGTACTTC. The rearrangement uses TRBV15 and TRBJ2-5; D may be TRBD2 (7 bases). V lost 3 bases, J lost 0 bases, and 11 bases lay in between. The CDR3 length is 15 residues. The germline gives CDR1 LNHNV, CDR2 YYDKDF (reference sequence).

This chain uses TRBV11-2 with TRBJ2-7; 8 nucleotides agree with TRBD1. CDR1 and CDR2 from the germline V gene are SGHAT and FQNNGV. The CDR3 length is 16 residues. V was pared by 1 base and J by 0 bases, with 5 bases of the junction left unmatched. The CDR3 spells CASSLGDRTDSYEQYF. The DNA of the CDR3 is TGTGCCAGCAGCTTAGGGGACAGGACGGACTCCTACGAGCAGTACTTC.

The rearrangement joins TRBV2 to TRBJ2-1; tentative D call: TRBD1 (5 bases). The CDR3 runs 12 residues. CDR1 SNHLY and CDR2 FYNNEI come from the germline V gene. The V end lost 6 bases, the J end lost 9 bases, and 12 bases lay between the germline ends. For the CDR3, the DNA is TGTGCCAGCAGAGGGGATAGCACTGAGCAGTTCTTC. Translation gives CASRGDSTEQFF.

The chain has TRBV4-1 and TRBJ1-4; 10 positions agree with TRBD1. Germline lookup yields CDR1 MGHRA and CDR2 YSYEKL. This CDR3 has 16 amino acids. After removal of 0 bases from V and 8 bases from J, the junction contained 6 bases not matched to a gene. CDR3 protein: CASSQDGTGETEKLFF. The CDR3, as DNA: TGCGCCAGCAGCCAAGACGGGACAGGGGAAACGGAAAAACTGTTTTTT.

The genes are TRBV27 and TRBJ1-1; no reliable D call. The CDR3 is 12 residues long. V lost 2 bases and J 9 bases, leaving 10 bases between the germline ends. Germline V gene data show CDR1 as MNHEY and CDR2 as SMNVEV (reference sequence). Here the CDR3 DNA reads TGTGCCAGCAGTTTAACGACGGGTAAAGCTTTCTTT. Translation: CASSLTTGKAFF.

This chain links TRBV19 with TRBJ2-7; the match to TRBD1 covers 12 bases. The CDR3 has 16 amino acids. Germline lookup yields CDR1 LNHDA and CDR2 SQIVND (reference sequence). After removal of 5 bases from V and 4 bases from J, the junction contained 9 bases not matched to a gene. The CDR3 coding sequence is TGTGCCAGTAGTCCTCCGGGACAGGGGGCTCAGTACGAGCAGTACTTC. Translating gives CASSPPGQGAQYEQYF.

The chain joins TRBV5-4 to TRBJ1-4; no firm D call. The CDR3 contains 13 residues. Trimming took off 7 bases at V and 0 bases at J, with 7 bases between the two ends. Germline assignment: CDR1 SGHNT and CDR2 YYREEE (reference sequence). CDR3 loop: CASSRATNEKLFF. CDR3 bases: TGTGCCAGCTCGAGGGCAACTAATGAAAAACTGTTTTTT.

The genes are TRBV10-3 and TRBJ1-2; perhaps TRBD1 as D (5 bases). The CDR3 runs 15 residues. V was trimmed by 0 bases and J by 7 bases, leaving 15 bases between them. Looked up from germline, CDR1 is ENHRY and CDR2 is SYGVKD. CDR3 protein: CAISESRPGLGGYTF. DNA for the CDR3: TGTGCCATCAGTGAGTCGAGGCCGGGACTCGGTGGCTACACCTTC.

The chain is built from TRBV2 and TRBJ1-1, with 7 bases matching TRBD1. CDR1 and CDR2 (germline): SNHLY, FYNNEI. V lost 11 bases to trimming and J lost 2 bases; unmatched junction nucleotides: 14. This CDR3 is 15 amino acids long. The CDR3 DNA reads TGTGCCGGAACGACAGGGCGGGCTACTAACACTGAAGCTTTCTTT. It translates to CAGTTGRATNTEAFF.

The genes are TRBV18 and TRBJ1-1, with 8 nucleotides matching TRBD1. The germline gives CDR1 KGHSH, CDR2 LQKENI. The trim removed 3 bases at V and 3 bases at J, leaving 9 bases unmatched. The CDR3 is 16 amino acids. The CDR3 coding sequence is TGTGCCAGCTCACCTATACGACAGGGGCCCCACACTGAAGCTTTCTTT. Its translation: CASSPIRQGPHTEAFF.

This chain links TRBV27 with TRBJ1-1; TRBD1 agrees at 8 bases. J gave up 8 bases and V 3 bases, and 5 bases lay outside the gene matches. The CDR3 loop spans 13 amino acids. Germline assignment: CDR1 MNHEY and CDR2 SMNVEV (reference sequence). The CDR3 DNA is TGTGCCAGCAGTTTCACAGGGGGGGGAGAAGCTTTCTTT. This translates into CASSFTGGGEAFF.

This CDR3 reads CASSIPLYRGSGYGYTF. The CDR3 DNA reads TGTGCCAGTAGTATTCCCCTCTACAGGGGTTCGGGCTATGGCTACACCTTC. The V call is TRBV19, the J call TRBJ1-2; 7 nucleotides align to TRBD1. CDR3 size: 17 residues. Germline CDR1 is LNHDA and CDR2 is SQIVND (reference sequence). Trimming took 3 bases from V and 4 from J; bases not matched to a gene: 14.

This chain connects TRBV3-1 (or the pseudogene TRBV3-2) to TRBJ1-2; D is undetermined. V was trimmed by 0 bases and J by 6 bases, leaving 14 bases between them. CDR3 length equals 15 residues. CDR1 is LGHDT, CDR2 YNNKEL, per germline (reference sequence). The CDR3 coding sequence is TGTGCCAGCAGCCAAGACATCTTTCAGGTCGATGGCTACACCTTC. Encoded protein: CASSQDIFQVDGYTF.

V usage is TRBV7-9 and J usage is TRBJ2-2; maybe TRBD2 (5 bases). The germline CDR1 and CDR2 sequences are SEHNR and FQNEAQ (reference sequence). The CDR3 spans 15 residues. V lost 1 base and J 3 bases, leaving 9 bases between the germline ends. CDR3 sequence (DNA): TGTGCCAGCAGCTTAGGAGGACTGTACACCGGGGAGCTGTTTTTT. This translates into CASSLGGLYTGELFF. The complete variable domain, with remaining parts taken from reference TRBV7-9 and TRBJ2-2, reads DTGVSQNPRHKITKRGQNVTFRCDPISEHNRLYWYRQTLGQGPEFLTYFQNEAQLEKSRLLSDRFSAERPKGSFSTLEIQRTEQGDSAMYLCASSLGGLYTGELFFGEGSRLTVL.